The 32 T cell receptor beta chains in this list originate from one sample, sequenced in a study of blood T cells in healthy people across ages. A second PCR of roughly 7 to 11 cycles used a sample-barcoded 5' primer and a J-beta primer mix. TCRdb ran MiXCR on the 5' RACE reads and lists one entry per CDR3 protein. The table has some 900,000 distinct CDR3 sequences, about 48% seen once; the top ten hold around an eighth. Sequenced: blood. These receptors all come from a man aged 25 to 40 in good health.

The genes are TRBV7-8 and TRBJ2-3; possible D gene TRBD1, 5 bases. CDR3 length: 15 amino acids. The V gene lost 1 base and the J gene lost 4 bases, with 12 bases spanning the gap. The germline V gene has CDR1 SGHVS and CDR2 FQNEAQ. The DNA of the CDR3 is TGTGCCAGCAGCTTAGTATACCTAGGGGCAGATACGCAGTATTTT. Protein product: CASSLVYLGADTQYF.

V and J are TRBV20-1 and TRBJ2-7, with D perhaps given as TRBD1 or TRBD2 (5 bases each). The closer fit of TRBJ2-5 to the DNA end suggests the J call may be wrong. The CDR3 covers 13 residues. Per germline, CDR1 DFQATT and CDR2 SNEGSKA (reference sequence). CDR3 amino acids: CSAPKTGGETQYF. The DNA for the CDR3 is TGCAGTGCTCCTAAGACTGGGGGAGAGACCCAGTACTTC.

This clonotype was picked up a small number of times. The V gene is TRBV5-1, the J gene TRBJ1-1; D perhaps matches TRBD1 (5 bases). This CDR3 spans 13 amino acids. Germline CDR1 reads SGHRS; CDR2 reads YFSETQ. V was cut by 7 bases and J by 5 bases, with 15 bases left in between. The CDR3 is CASGGSVGTEAFF. The CDR3 region has the DNA TGCGCCAGCGGGGGGTCCGTGGGGACTGAAGCTTTCTTT.

The chain joins TRBV2 to TRBJ2-7; D gene ambiguous. CDR1 and CDR2 (germline): SNHLY, FYNNEI. Trimming left V 5 bases short and J 3 bases short, with 14 bases between. The CDR3 totals 14 residues. The CDR3 is CASSPSVGVYEQYF. DNA of the CDR3: TGTGCCAGCAGTCCGTCAGTAGGTGTCTACGAGCAGTACTTC.

J is TRBJ1-1 and V is TRBV7-3, with D unclear. This CDR3 is built from 13 residues. Per the germline V gene, CDR1 is SGHTA and CDR2 is FQGTGA. V was shortened by 1 base and J by 3 bases, with 6 bases between the two germline ends. For the CDR3, the DNA is TGTGCCAGCAGCTTAATGTCAGACACTGAAGCTTTCTTT. As protein: CASSLMSDTEAFF.

Points on this clonotype: A clone one base away is much larger, so this may be a read error. J is TRBJ1-1 and V is TRBV3-1; 7 bases map to TRBD1. This CDR3 contains 12 residues. CDR1 is LGHDT and CDR2 is YNNKEL in the germline V gene (reference sequence). V was clipped by 7 bases and J by 10 bases; unmatched bases: 9. The CDR3 bases are TGTGCCAGCAACCAGAGGGACAGAGGAGCTTTCTTT. Amino acid sequence: CASNQRDRGAFF.

Regarding this clonotype: A read error may be the cause here, since a much bigger clone is one base away. CDR3 sequence reads: CSVWTGTSGGLETQYF. In nucleotides, the CDR3 is TGCAGCGTCTGGACCGGGACTAGCGGGGGTCTAGAGACCCAGTACTTC. The rearrangement joins TRBV29-1 to TRBJ2-5, with TRBD2 matching over 14 bases. CDR1 is SQVTM, CDR2 ANQGSEA, per germline. J gave up 4 bases and V 6 bases, and 10 bases lay outside the gene matches. CDR3 length: 16 amino acids.

A few counts support this clonotype. The gene calls are TRBV10-3 and TRBJ2-1; D remains ambiguous. CDR3 length: 15 residues. V lost 3 bases, J lost 4 bases, and 13 bases lay in between. CDR1 and CDR2 (germline): ENHRY, SYGVKD. The CDR3 loop is CAISEPGSGYNEQFF. The CDR3 region has the DNA TGTGCCATCAGTGAACCGGGTTCGGGTTACAATGAGCAGTTCTTC.

V and J are TRBV12-3 or TRBV12-4 and TRBJ2-2; D may be TRBD1 (6 bases). The CDR3 extends over 17 amino acids. The germline V and J ends were trimmed by 6 bases and 5 bases, with 22 bases remaining between them. The CDR3 nucleotides are TGTGCCAGCAGCCCACCCCGAAGGGGGATGAGGACCGGGGAGCTGTTTTTT. Translated: CASSPPRRGMRTGELFF.

This clonotype showed up just a few times. The V call is TRBV29-1, the J call TRBJ2-1, with D hard to call. The CDR3 loop spans 13 amino acids. The ends were cut back, 5 bases at V and 1 base at J, with 9 bases in the middle. Germline CDR1 SQVTM, CDR2 ANQGSEA. This chain's CDR3 is CSVSDASYNEQFF. Written as DNA, the CDR3 is TGCAGCGTTAGTGACGCTTCCTACAATGAGCAGTTCTTC.

This clonotype was seen more than once but under ten times. The CDR3 DNA follows: TGCAGCGTTGATGGTGGGGCCGGGACGAAAGGCGAGCAGTACTTC. Protein: CSVDGGAGTKGEQYF. V usage is TRBV29-1 and J usage is TRBJ2-7; D is tentatively TRBD1 or TRBD2 (5 bases each). The CDR3 has 15 amino acids. The germline V and J ends were trimmed by 3 bases and 6 bases, with 21 bases remaining between them. The germline V gene has CDR1 SQVTM and CDR2 ANQGSEA.

The J gene is TRBJ2-7, the V gene TRBV15, with D uncertain. The CDR3 is 18 residues long. Germline V gene lookup returns CDR1 LNHNV and CDR2 YYDKDF (reference sequence). Trimming removed 0 bases from V and 4 bases from J, with 22 bases in between. The CDR3 DNA is TGTGCCACCAGCAGAGATTCGCCAGAAGTGCCAATCCGGTACGAGCAGTACTTC. It specifies CATSRDSPEVPIRYEQYF.

There are many counts of this clonotype. J is TRBJ2-5 and V is TRBV7-2, with 10 positions matching TRBD2. CDR1 is SGHTA and CDR2 is FQGNSA in the germline V gene. The CDR3 spans 17 residues. With V trimmed by 0 bases and J by 2 bases, 6 bases remained unmatched. The CDR3 DNA sequence: TGTGCCAGCAGCTTAGCTCCGGCTAGCGGGGGTCAAGAGACCCAGTACTTC. It translates to CASSLAPASGGQETQYF.

The rearrangement joins TRBV7-9 to TRBJ2-4; 13 bases map to TRBD2. This CDR3 region has 20 residues. Germline V gene data show CDR1 as SEHNR and CDR2 as FQNEAQ (reference sequence). V trimming: 5 bases; J trimming: 0 bases; junction bases outside the gene matches: 13. The CDR3 loop reads CASSPLPGTSGELAKNIQYF. Here the CDR3 DNA reads TGTGCCAGCAGCCCTCTTCCTGGGACTAGCGGGGAGCTAGCCAAAAACATTCAGTACTTC.

This clonotype was seen a few times. V and J are TRBV20-1 and TRBJ2-3, with TRBD2 identical over 7 bases. The CDR3 runs 15 residues. Trimming at V came to 0 bases and at J to 0 bases, leaving 3 bases not matched to a gene. Germline loops: CDR1 DFQATT, CDR2 SNEGSKA (reference sequence). The CDR3 region is CSARDSSGSTDTQYF. The CDR3 bases are TGCAGTGCTAGAGATAGTAGCGGGAGCACAGATACGCAGTATTTT.

The chain recombines TRBV3-1 with TRBJ1-1; D not resolved. V dropped 1 base and J dropped 6 bases, with 9 bases sitting between them. Germline lookup yields CDR1 LGHDT and CDR2 YNNKEL (reference sequence). The length of the CDR3 is 13 residues. The CDR3 protein is CASSQVLGAEAFF. The CDR3 coding sequence is TGTGCCAGCAGCCAAGTCCTCGGGGCTGAAGCTTTCTTT.

The chain employs TRBV5-1 and TRBJ2-7; the D gene is possibly TRBD2 (6 bases). The J call may be faulty, since TRBJ2-5 better matches the DNA end. This CDR3 comprises 13 residues. From germline, CDR1 is SGHRS and CDR2 YFSETQ. This CDR3 is CASSGGISETQYF. The CDR3 DNA is TGCGCCAGCAGTGGAGGGATATCAGAGACCCAGTACTTC.

The V and J genes are TRBV5-1 and TRBJ2-1, with TRBD2 identical over 14 bases. Germline CDR1 SGHRS, CDR2 YFSETQ. Unmatched junction bases numbered 5, after V lost 3 bases and J lost 9 bases. The CDR3 spans 15 residues. CDR3 coding DNA: TGCGCCAGCAGCTCGGGACTAGCGGGGGAGGGTGAGCAGTTCTTC. It is translated as CASSSGLAGEGEQFF.

This sequence joins TRBV29-1 and TRBJ2-2, with D perhaps being TRBD1 or TRBD2 (5 bases each). V shed 4 bases and J shed 2 bases, with 11 bases lying between them. This CDR3 has 14 residues. Looked up from germline, CDR1 is SQVTM and CDR2 is ANQGSEA. CDR3 loop: CSVAGTANTGELFF. The CDR3 DNA reads as TGCAGCGTTGCCGGGACGGCTAACACCGGGGAGCTGTTTTTT.

This clonotype was recorded a few times. The rearrangement uses TRBV27 and TRBJ2-7; D call uncertain. Trimming cost V 3 bases and J 0 bases, with 15 bases left between them. CDR1 MNHEY and CDR2 SMNVEV come from the germline V gene (reference sequence). The CDR3 has 16 amino acids. As DNA, the CDR3 is TGTGCCAGCAGTTTGGTATGGGGAAGGAGCTCCTACGAGCAGTACTTC. Translating it yields CASSLVWGRSSYEQYF.

In regard to this clonotype: One end of the junction fails to match germline, which may point to a read error. The rearrangement uses TRBV7-9 and TRBJ2-1, with 7 nucleotides matching TRBD1. The CDR3 is 14 residues long. Per germline, CDR1 SEHNR and CDR2 FQNEAQ (reference sequence). For the CDR3, the DNA is TGTGCCAACAGCGAAGACAGGGCGGGCAATGAGCAGTTCTTC. It specifies CANSEDRAGNEQFF.

This clonotype was found once. V gene TRBV12-3 or TRBV12-4 combines with J gene TRBJ1-1; D unclear. The V gene lost 6 bases and the J gene lost 0 bases, with 11 bases spanning the gap. The CDR3 contains 14 residues. In nucleotides, the CDR3 is TGTGCCAGCAGCCGAGGGATAGTGAACACTGAAGCTTTCTTT. This sequence encodes CASSRGIVNTEAFF.

This clonotype turned up a few times. The chain joins TRBV12-3 or TRBV12-4 to TRBJ2-2, with D perhaps matching TRBD2 (7 bases). Trimming took off 4 bases at V and 4 bases at J, with 13 bases between the two ends. The CDR3 extends over 15 amino acids. The CDR3 DNA is TGTGCCAGCAGTTACGGGGGGCAGGTCACCGGGGAGCTGTTTTTT. This codes for CASSYGGQVTGELFF.

The chain employs TRBV12-5 and TRBJ1-1; 7 bases match TRBD1. There are 13 residues in the CDR3. V was pared by 7 bases and J by 2 bases, with 4 bases of the junction left unmatched. CDR1 and CDR2 from the germline V gene are LGHNT and FRNRAP. The CDR3 reads CASVDRVNTEAFF. CDR3 nucleotides: TGTGCTAGTGTCGACAGGGTTAACACTGAAGCTTTCTTT. The entire variable domain, with the rest obtained from reference TRBV12-5 and TRBJ1-1, is as follows: DARVTQTPRHKVTEMGQEVTMRCQPILGHNTVFWYRQTMMQGLELLAYFRNRAPLDDSGMPKDRFSAEMPDATLATLKIQPSEPRDSAVYFCASVDRVNTEAFFGQGTRLTVV.

V and J are TRBV2 and TRBJ1-6; D call uncertain. Between the trimmed V and J ends, which lost 6 bases and 3 bases, there was a span of 6 bases. This CDR3 is 13 amino acids long. Germline V CDR1 and CDR2: SNHLY, FYNNEI. The DNA for the CDR3 is TGTGCCAGCAGGGTTGACTATAATTCACCCCTCCACTTT. Translation gives CASRVDYNSPLHF.

V usage is TRBV4-2 and J usage is TRBJ1-1; 8 nucleotides agree with TRBD1. CDR3 length equals 17 residues. The germline CDR1 and CDR2 sequences are LGHNA and YNFKEQ. V shed 0 bases and J 7 bases; nucleotides not matched to a gene: 13. The CDR3 loop reads CASSQEPRRGQGGEAFF. The CDR3 DNA reads as TGTGCCAGCAGCCAAGAGCCCCGCAGGGGGCAAGGTGGTGAAGCTTTCTTT.

This clonotype occurred many times. V usage is TRBV6-1 and J usage is TRBJ2-1; a weak D match, TRBD1 (6 bases). V was shortened by 7 bases and J by 6 bases, with 10 bases between the two germline ends. The CDR3 length is 12 residues. Germline lookup yields CDR1 MNHNS and CDR2 SASEGT. The DNA of the CDR3 is TGTGCCAGCACCGGACAGTTCAATGAGCAGTTCTTC. Protein sequence: CASTGQFNEQFF.

The V and J genes are TRBV18 and TRBJ2-1; possibly TRBD1 for D (6 bases). The CDR3 runs to 13 residues. V was pared by 0 bases and J by 15 bases, with 15 bases between. Germline V lookup: CDR1 KGHSH, CDR2 LQKENI. The CDR3 nucleotides read TGTGCCAGCTCACCACCGGGACAAGGTATCTGGTTCTTC. Translated: CASSPPGQGIWFF. Filled out from reference TRBV18 and TRBJ2-1, the complete variable domain reads NAGVMQNPRHLVRRRGQEARLRCSPMKGHSHVYWYRQLPEEGLKFMVYLQKENIIDESGMPKERFSAEFPKEGPSILRIQQVVRGDSAAYFCASSPPGQGIWFFGPGTRLTVL.

This clonotype was counted a few times. The chain carries TRBV27 and TRBJ2-7, with TRBD1 matching over 8 bases. Per germline, CDR1 MNHEY and CDR2 SMNVEV (reference sequence). V lost 0 bases to trimming and J lost 2 bases; unmatched junction nucleotides: 12. The CDR3 runs to 18 residues. For the CDR3, the DNA is TGTGCCAGCAGTTTATCTCCCATTGGACAGGGCGTCACCTACGAGCAGTACTTC. It translates to CASSLSPIGQGVTYEQYF.

As regards this clonotype: A much larger clone sits a single nucleotide away, making a read error possible. The chain links TRBV27 to TRBJ1-6; D is undetermined. This CDR3 is built from 14 residues. Germline V gives CDR1 MNHEY, CDR2 SMNVEV (reference sequence). The CDR3 sequence is CAGSFRQPYSPLHF. In nucleotides, the CDR3 is TGTGCCGGCAGTTTCCGGCAGCCTTATTCACCCCTCCACTTT.

The rearrangement joins TRBV15 to TRBJ2-7; D possibly corresponds to TRBD2 (6 bases). Germline assignment: CDR1 LNHNV and CDR2 YYDKDF (reference sequence). The CDR3 covers 14 residues. V lost 0 bases and J lost 4, with 10 bases in between. The CDR3 coding sequence is TGTGCCACCAGCAGAGACGCGGGGCTGTACGAGCAGTACTTC. It specifies CATSRDAGLYEQYF.

This chain uses TRBV28 with TRBJ2-7; weak D call: TRBD1 (5 bases). Germline-derived CDR1 and CDR2 are MDHEN and SYDVKM. This CDR3 spans 13 amino acids. The germline V and J ends were trimmed by 6 bases and 5 bases, with 14 bases remaining between them. CDR3 sequence: CASSLPGWDEQYF. CDR3 DNA: TGTGCCAGCAGCCTTCCAGGGTGGGACGAGCAGTACTTC.